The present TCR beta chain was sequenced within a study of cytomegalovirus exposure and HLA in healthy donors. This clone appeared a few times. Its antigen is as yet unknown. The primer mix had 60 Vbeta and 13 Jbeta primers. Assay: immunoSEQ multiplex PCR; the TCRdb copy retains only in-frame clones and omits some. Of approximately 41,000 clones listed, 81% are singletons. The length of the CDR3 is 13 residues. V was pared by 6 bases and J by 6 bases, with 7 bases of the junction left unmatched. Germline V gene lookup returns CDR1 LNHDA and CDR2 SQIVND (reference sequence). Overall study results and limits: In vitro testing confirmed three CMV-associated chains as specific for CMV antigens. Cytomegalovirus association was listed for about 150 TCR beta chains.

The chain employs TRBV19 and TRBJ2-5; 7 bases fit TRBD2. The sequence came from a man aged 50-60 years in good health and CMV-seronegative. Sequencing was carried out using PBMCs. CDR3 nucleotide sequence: TGTGCCAGTAGCTTTACTAGCGAAAAGACCCAGTACTTC. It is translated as CASSFTSEKTQYF. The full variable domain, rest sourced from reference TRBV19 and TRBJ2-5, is DGGITQSPKYLFRKEGQNVTLSCEQNLNHDAMYWYRQDPGQGLRLIYYSQIVNDFQKGDIAEGYSVSREKKESFPLTVTSAQKNPTAFYLCASSFTSEKTQYFGPGTRLLVL.